These T cell receptor beta chains were read from a single sample in a study of blood T cell repertoires in COVID-19. TCRdb's copy holds only in-frame clones and misses some; the assay was immunoSEQ multiplex PCR. The sample consists of about 490,000 clones, 70% to 90% of them appearing once. Sequenced: peripheral blood. These receptors were taken from a human donor in a cohort sampled during active COVID-19. Both conserved end residues are part of each CDR3. A D gene is named only where the DNA matches it firmly. Size is stated for part of the rows, as once, few or many counts, or as a class when the clone is expanded.

>NA|NA|TRBV12-5|TRBJ1-1
CASGRHQGGVTEAFF
TGTGCTAGTGGCCGCCATCAGGGAGGAGTTACTGAAGCTTTCTTT
>NA|NA|TRBV27|TRBJ2-5
CASSNSGAETQYF
TGTGCCAGCAGTAATTCAGGGGCAGAGACCCAGTACTTC
>NA|TRBD1|TRBV15|TRBJ1-4
CATSRVLGGDEKLFF
TGTGCCACCAGCAGAGTTTTAGGGGGCGATGAAAAACTGTTTTTT
>NA|TRBD1|TRBV10-1|TRBJ1-3
CASSSDRAGNTIYF
TGCGCCAGCAGTTCGGACAGGGCTGGAAACACCATATATTTT
>NA|TRBD2|TRBV19|TRBJ2-3
CASSSRTSGSRRDTQYF
TGTGCCAGTAGTTCCCGGACTAGCGGGAGCCGGAGGGATACGCAGTATTTT
>NA|TRBD2|TRBV28|TRBJ2-1
CASSFGLPGTSGATYNEQFF
TGTGCCAGCAGTTTTGGCCTTCCCGGGACTAGCGGGGCTACCTACAATGAGCAGTTCTTC
>NA|TRBD1|TRBV19|TRBJ1-4
CASSTLTGIDEKLFF
TGTGCCAGTAGTACTTTGACAGGGATTGATGAAAAACTGTTTTTT
>NA|TRBD2|TRBV7-3|TRBJ2-1
CASSLRTSGWNEQFF
TGTGCCAGCAGCTTAAGAACTAGCGGATGGAATGAGCAGTTCTTC
>NA|TRBD1|TRBV7-3|TRBJ1-1
CASSQFDRGQNTEAFF
TGTGCCAGCTCTCAGTTCGACAGGGGGCAGAACACTGAAGCTTTCTTT
>NA|TRBD2|TRBV5-1|TRBJ2-3
CASSLAGGNADTQYF
TGCGCCAGCAGCTTGGCGGGAGGGAACGCAGATACGCAGTATTTT
>NA|TRBD1|TRBV13|TRBJ1-5
CASSVGQGSNQPQHF
TGTGCCAGCAGCGTCGGACAGGGTAGCAATCAGCCCCAGCATTTT
>NA|TRBD2|TRBV27|TRBJ2-2
CASSLGLAGGPAGELFF
TGTGCCAGCAGTCTGGGACTAGCGGGAGGGCCCGCCGGGGAGCTGTTTTTT
>NA|TRBD1|TRBV11-2|TRBJ1-1
CASSPRDRGGAFF
TGTGCCAGCAGCCCCCGGGACAGGGGGGGAGCTTTCTTT
>NA|NA|TRBV28|TRBJ2-7
CASSLSTYEQYF
TGTGCCAGCAGTTTGAGCACCTACGAGCAGTACTTC
>NA|TRBD2|TRBV12-5|TRBJ2-4
CASGASGGDIQYF
TGTGCTAGTGGAGCTAGCGGGGGAGACATTCAGTACTTC
>few|TRBD2|TRBV7-8|TRBJ2-2
CASSLALAGAGELFF
TGTGCCAGCAGCTTAGCTCTAGCGGGAGCCGGGGAGCTGTTTTTT
>NA|NA|TRBV20-1|TRBJ1-1
CSASGQEAFF
TGCAGTGCTAGTGGCCAGGAAGCTTTCTTT
>NA|NA|TRBV14|TRBJ2-7
CASSRGGAVSYEQYF
TGTGCCAGCAGCCGGGGGGGGGCAGTCTCCTACGAGCAGTACTTC
>NA|TRBD2|TRBV19|TRBJ2-7
CASASSGLAGNEQYF
TGTGCCAGTGCTTCCTCGGGACTAGCGGGAAACGAGCAGTACTTC
>NA|TRBD1|TRBV29-1|TRBJ2-7
CSFQTGGYEQYF
TGCAGCTTCCAGACAGGGGGGTACGAGCAGTACTTC
>NA|TRBD1|TRBV5-1|TRBJ2-5
CASNRGEETQYF
TGCGCCAGTAACAGGGGCGAAGAGACCCAGTACTTC
>many|NA|TRBV29-1|TRBJ1-6
CSVAQGGSPLHF
TGCAGCGTTGCGCAGGGTGGATCACCCCTCCACTTT
>NA|TRBD1|TRBV28|TRBJ1-2
CASSSGQGRHGYTF
TGTGCCAGCAGTTCGGGACAGGGGAGGCATGGCTACACCTTC
>few|NA|TRBV6-6|TRBJ1-5
CASTPSGGSQLTQHF
TGTGCCAGCACCCCATCGGGGGGGTCCCAATTGACCCAGCATTTT
>NA|TRBD2|TRBV7-6|TRBJ2-1
CASSLRAGVGPANEQFF
TGTGCCAGCAGCTTGAGGGCGGGAGTAGGTCCCGCCAATGAGCAGTTCTTC
>NA|NA|TRBV5-6|TRBJ2-4
CASSLISGNIQYF
TGTGCCAGCAGCTTGATATCCGGAAACATTCAGTACTTC
>NA|NA|TRBV19|TRBJ1-1
CASRESIGFTEAFF
TGTGCCAGTAGAGAATCCATCGGGTTCACTGAAGCTTTCTTT
>NA|TRBD1|TRBV30|TRBJ1-1
CAWRRQGSGIPEAFF
TGTGCCTGGAGGAGACAGGGGTCGGGAATTCCTGAAGCTTTCTTT
>NA|TRBD1|TRBV24-1|TRBJ1-5
CATSETRGGGQPQHF
TGTGCCACCAGTGAGACCCGAGGGGGCGGTCAGCCCCAGCATTTT
>NA|TRBD2|TRBV25-1|TRBJ2-7
CASGLAGGHEQYF
TGTGCCAGCGGACTAGCGGGAGGGCACGAGCAGTACTTC
>NA|NA|TRBV5-1|TRBJ1-2
CASSMGLRNSYIGGYGYTF
TGCGCCAGCAGCATGGGTCTTCGAAACAGTTATATCGGGGGATATGGCTACACCTTC
>NA|TRBD2|TRBV27|TRBJ2-1
CASSFASGSVSYNEQFF
TGTGCCAGCAGTTTTGCTAGCGGGAGTGTCTCCTACAATGAGCAGTTCTTC
>NA|TRBD2|TRBV11-3|TRBJ2-3
CASSARDYWDTQYF
TGTGCCAGCAGCGCCCGGGACTACTGGGATACGCAGTATTTT
>NA|NA|TRBV7-3|TRBJ1-2
CASSLVGGYGYTF
TGTGCCAGCAGCTTAGTAGGCGGCTATGGCTACACCTTC
>NA|NA|TRBV15|TRBJ1-1
CATELAGGTGAFF
TGTGCCACCGAGTTGGCGGGGGGCACTGGAGCTTTCTTT
>NA|TRBD2|TRBV7-9|TRBJ2-1
CASTTVSPAGGGEQFF
TGTGCCAGCACGACTGTCTCCCCCGCCGGGGGGGGTGAGCAGTTCTTC
>NA|NA|TRBV9|TRBJ2-5
CASSGQEEGEETQYF
TGTGCCAGCAGTGGACAGGAGGAGGGCGAAGAGACCCAGTACTTC
>few|NA|TRBV28|TRBJ1-2
CAAGRSGYTF
TGTGCCGCAGGGAGGAGTGGCTACACCTTC
>NA|TRBD2|TRBV11-2|TRBJ2-1
CASSFGTSGRGEQFF
TGTGCCAGCAGCTTCGGGACTAGCGGGAGAGGGGAGCAGTTCTTC
>NA|NA|TRBV11-3|TRBJ2-3
CASSHTSDTQYF
TGTGCCAGCAGCCACACCTCAGATACGCAGTATTTT
>NA|NA|TRBV6-1|TRBJ1-4
CASSEVRGGLEKLFF
TGTGCCAGCAGTGAAGTTCGGGGGGGATTAGAAAAACTGTTTTTT
>once|TRBD2|TRBV4-3|TRBJ2-1
CASSQDLAVKGNEQFF
TGCGCCAGCAGCCAAGATCTAGCGGTCAAGGGTAATGAGCAGTTCTTC
>NA|NA|TRBV19|TRBJ1-6
CASSIPAVRSPLHF
TGTGCCAGTAGTATACCTGCGGTACGGTCACCCCTCCACTTT
>NA|TRBD1|TRBV27|TRBJ2-7
CASSRGGYYEQYF
TGTGCCAGCAGCCGAGGGGGCTATTACGAGCAGTACTTC
>NA|NA|TRBV27|TRBJ2-1
CASRAGRATLYNEQFF
TGTGCCAGCAGGGCAGGCAGGGCCACACTCTACAATGAGCAGTTCTTC
>many|NA|TRBV30|TRBJ1-1
CACQSGTEAFF
TGTGCCTGCCAATCCGGCACTGAAGCTTTCTTT
>NA|TRBD2|TRBV4-1|TRBJ2-7
CASSQEGREAYEQYF
TGCGCCAGCAGCCAAGAAGGTCGGGAGGCTTACGAGCAGTACTTC
>NA|TRBD1|TRBV5-1|TRBJ1-4
CASSQGTGLNEKLFF
TGCGCCAGCAGCCAGGGGACAGGTCTTAATGAAAAACTGTTTTTT
>NA|TRBD1|TRBV18|TRBJ2-5
CASSPGPDRVGTQYF
TGTGCCAGCTCCCCAGGACCTGACAGGGTAGGGACCCAGTACTTC
>NA|TRBD1|TRBV6-5|TRBJ2-5
CASRETGYRQETQYF
TGTGCCAGCAGGGAGACAGGGTATAGGCAAGAGACCCAGTACTTC
>NA|NA|TRBV6-2/TRBV6-3|TRBJ2-5
CASSYSKPTRTQYF
TGTGCCAGCAGTTACTCGAAGCCCACCCGGACCCAGTACTTC
>NA|TRBD2|TRBV24-1|TRBJ2-2
CATSEASGRYTGELFF
TGTGCCACCAGTGAGGCTAGCGGGAGATACACCGGGGAGCTGTTTTTT
>NA|NA|TRBV6-5|TRBJ1-2
CASSYQGSPVAGYTF
TGTGCCAGCAGTTACCAGGGGTCGCCTGTGGCCGGCTACACCTTC
>NA|NA|TRBV11-2|TRBJ2-1
CASSPGLNNEQFF
TGTGCCAGCAGCCCGGGACTTAACAATGAGCAGTTCTTC